This TCR beta chain was observed in a study of blood T cells in healthy people across ages (dated by TCRdb to the mid-2010s). Background for the entire study: Template switching captured roughly one uniquely barcoded TCR beta cDNA molecule per two T cells in model experiments. The donors were split into four age groups: young (average about 15 years), middle-aged (more than 35), aged (62) and long-lived (under 85). Age-related changes in TCR beta repertoire diversity were measured in the study by deep sequencing normalized with unique cDNA molecular identifiers. Using the same blood draw, the study looked at two additional independent replicas of 1 million unique cDNA reads for two donors, one aged 18 to 30 and the other aged 80 or older.

Points on this clonotype: Its antigen remains undetermined. No much larger clone is present one base from it, and per-base qualities are unavailable.

Systemically healthy Caucasian individuals from Russia, 39 in total and aged about 6 to 95 years, were included as donors. Each donor gave approximately 9.3 milliliters of peripheral blood, collected into EDTA-treated Vacutainer tubes. Ficoll-Paque density-gradient centrifugation was used to isolate PBMCs, with at least 7 million per sample. Total RNA was extracted from PBMCs with Trizol reagent, with at least 5.5 micrograms obtained per sample. For every donor, flow cytometry on a PBMC aliquot measured the percentage of naive CD45RAhigh/CD27high T cells. Library preparation was by 5' RACE. Sequencing instrument: Illumina HiSeq 2500. A second 7 to 11 cycle PCR used a sample-barcoded 5' primer and a J-beta primer mix. A template-switch 5' adaptor carrying 12 random nucleotides introduced a unique molecular identifier onto each TCR beta cDNA molecule. At least 3 million CDR3-containing paired-end reads were obtained from each sample. The Mint cDNA synthesis kit, primed by a TRBC-specific oligonucleotide, was used to synthesize first-strand cDNA from all RNA. Following uracil-DNA glycosylase treatment, a first 18-cycle PCR with universal primers M1SS and BC2_uni_R was performed on all cDNA. In the authors' own workflow: For normalization, 1 million high-quality reads, each with a distinct molecular identifier, were randomly selected from each sample. Instead of being binned into consensus sequences, reads that shared molecular identifiers were thrown out. MiTCR, set to a Q25 quality threshold and the strictest error-elimination algorithm, was used for CDR3 identification, clonotype clustering and error correction. A nonparametric unseen species model with Euler transformation was used to estimate a lower bound on total TCR beta diversity. TCRdb's own reprocessing of the public reads used fastp at Q25 and MiXCR and kept productive beta chains. Every CDR3 protein is listed once, alongside the most common genes and DNA of its rows. These V and J calls derive from TCRdb rather than the authors' analysis. Here the sample has about 930,000 distinct CDR3 sequences; roughly 28% occur a single time. The ten biggest clones cover about 10% of the sample.

Results the study describes overall, beyond this receptor: As age increased, observed TCR beta diversity per million T cells dropped in a roughly linear way, and a significant reduction was already evident by age around 41. Estimates of total diversity based on one million sequenced T cells were regarded as lower bounds and as underestimates. Conclusive comparison of naive and antigen-experienced compartments was prevented by the profiling of bulk unsorted PBMCs. There was a strong correlation between observed TCR beta diversity and the percentage of naive T cells measured by flow cytometry. The long-lived group showed more naive CD4+ T cells, fewer expanded clones and increased TCR diversity than the aged group, suggesting age selection. Because donor CMV infection status was unknown, age-related changes in expanded clonotypes were potentially confounded.

The germline V gene encodes CDR1 SGHRS and CDR2 YFSETQ. Measured from the cysteine to the phenylalanine, the CDR3 is 16 residues long. The CDR3 DNA has 48 bases and is translated from base 1. After removal of 9 bases from V and 6 bases from J, the junction retains 18 bases not matched to a gene. These same records also appear under a second study, on T cells of mothers and their children. As that second study puts it: Donors were nine systemically healthy Caucasian individuals: three mothers and their six children. cDNA synthesis used all of the extracted RNA, with 1.5 ug of RNA in each 15 ul reaction. Sample barcodes and 2-4 random nucleotides were added via the M1S primer in the second PCR. Each mother yielded over 8 million TCR beta CDR3 reads and each child roughly 3.1 million reads. Thymic selection similarly shapes TCR recombination output in related and unrelated pairs, with minor effect from inherited differences. Related mother-child pairs always showed normalized repertoire overlap that was slightly higher than in unrelated mother-child pairs, though the difference was never significant. With a sensitivity of approximately 100 clones per million clonotypes, no persistent microchimeric T cell clones were detected. Deep NGS was used in the study to compare the TCR beta repertoires of mothers and children and to look for features that separate related mother-child pairs from unrelated individuals. The mean age was approximately 41 +/- 4 years for the mothers and about 10 +/- 4 years for the children. After adapter ligation was performed with NEBNext reagents, the libraries were sequenced on an Illumina HiSeq 2000 with 100+100 nt paired-end reads. Mother and child libraries were prepared a month apart and sequenced in separate runs to prevent cross-contamination. Each donor had between about 500,000 and 2,100,000 distinct TCR beta clonotypes identified. Naive TCR beta clonotypes were estimated from low-frequency clonotypes matched to each donor's FACS-determined naive share, without sorting.

Sequenced input: blood. This receptor was taken from a woman in her forties in good health. The rearranged chain carries TRBV5-1 and TRBJ1-1, with TRBD1 matching 9 junction bases. The nucleotide sequence reads as follows: TGCGCCATCCCGACCGGGACAGGGTCTTTAATCGCTGAAGCTTTCTTT. This sequence encodes CAIPTGTGSLIAEAFF.